The clone carrying this TCR beta chain was observed at least ten times. Its antigen remains unidentified. At one end, the junction sequence differs from germline, possibly due to a read error. This entry belongs to a study of tumor-infiltrating lymphocytes in primary liver carcinoma. From around 520 ng of total RNA, TCR beta-specific cDNA was reverse-transcribed using a constant-region primer. Libraries covering TCR beta were generated through three nested multiplex PCR rounds (using a slightly modified ARM-PCR). Investigators reported that the first two PCR rounds, at 10 cycles each, used TRBV1-TRBV30 forward primers with a C-beta reverse primer. TCRdb reprocessed the multiplex PCR reads with MiXCR, giving one entry per CDR3 protein. The sample contains about 320,000 distinct CDR3 sequences, over 55% of which appear only once. Study-level results: It was in tumors, not blood, that the top-250-clone fraction was significantly higher (p = 0.039).

Extraction also yielded germline DNA, while blood RNA was obtained from unsorted whole blood. CDR3 length: 10 residues. V gene TRBV12-3 or TRBV12-4 combines with J gene TRBJ2-5; D remains unclear. Sequencing used peripheral blood. This clonotype was obtained from a man in his forties or fifties with primary liver carcinoma and hepatitis B virus infection. The CDR3 DNA is TGTGCCAGCAGTTTGACGGCCCTGTCCTTC. It yields the protein CASSLTALSF.